A selection of T cell receptor beta chains follows, all from one sample in a study of lymphopenia after photon versus proton radiotherapy. Data came from immunoSEQ multiplex PCR; TCRdb stores just in-frame clones and leaves some out. The sample consists of tens of thousands of clones, 85% of them appearing once. The source was peripheral blood, collected from a patient treated with photon-based radiotherapy. These receptor sequences come from a man aged 35-49 years with gastric cancer. CDR3s leave out the opening cysteine and the closing phenylalanine or tryptophan. A D gene is named only where the DNA matches it firmly.

D: NA
V: TRBV6-6
J: TRBJ2-7
CDR3: ASSYRARGYEQY

D: NA
V: TRBV5-6
J: TRBJ2-5
CDR3: ASSPDGIETQY

D: NA
V: TRBV2
J: TRBJ1-4
CDR3: ASSLRTDSTNEKLF

D: NA
V: TRBV5-6
J: TRBJ2-2
CDR3: ASSLPPNTGELF

D: NA
V: TRBV7-2
J: TRBJ1-1
CDR3: ASSPTGPTEAF

D: NA
V: TRBV7-2
J: TRBJ2-1
CDR3: ASSLDPLWDEQF

D: NA
V: TRBV6-5
J: TRBJ2-5
CDR3: ASSYREGTQY

D: TRBD1
V: TRBV15
J: TRBJ1-2
CDR3: ATSDDRGTKYGYT

D: TRBD2
V: TRBV10-3
J: TRBJ2-2
CDR3: AITRTSGETGELF

D: TRBD2
V: TRBV5-4
J: TRBJ2-2
CDR3: ASGLAGPGELF

D: NA
V: TRBV6-5
J: TRBJ1-1
CDR3: ASSYSGRDTEAF

D: NA
V: TRBV7-9
J: TRBJ2-5
CDR3: ASSSTGFQETQY

D: NA
V: TRBV5-8
J: TRBJ2-7
CDR3: ASSLKGQKQY

D: TRBD1
V: TRBV5-4
J: TRBJ2-7
CDR3: ASSFGTGAYEQY

D: NA
V: TRBV6-5
J: TRBJ2-3
CDR3: AAGPGTDTQY

D: NA
V: TRBV4-3
J: TRBJ2-1
CDR3: ASSQELGAAYNEQF

D: TRBD1
V: TRBV11-3
J: TRBJ2-7
CDR3: ASSPTGGTYEQY

D: NA
V: TRBV5-1
J: TRBJ2-4
CDR3: ASSHGTRENIQY

D: TRBD1
V: TRBV9
J: TRBJ1-1
CDR3: ASSHNRGGNTEAF

D: NA
V: TRBV5-4
J: TRBJ2-3
CDR3: ASSIRPNTDTQY